This T cell receptor beta chain is from a study of shared clonotypes between healthy human individuals. V was clipped by 4 bases and J by 4 bases, with 16 bases between them. Germline V gene lookup returns CDR1 PRHDT and CDR2 FYEKMQ (reference sequence). The CDR3 spans 16 residues. Only in-frame clones appear in the TCRdb table, and some are missing; sequencing was by immunoSEQ multiplex PCR. This table holds some 2 million clones, about 95% found once. About this clone: Its antigen is not known.

Study outcomes and limitations: Although depth was large, rarefaction showed that sequencing of the sorted subsets was incomplete. Shared clonotypes across all four donors exceeded non-shared ones in generation probability.

Cells designated naive CD8 were CD45RO-negative and were positively selected for CCR7, with terminally differentiated effector memory CD45RA+ cells excluded. The TCR originated in a man between 18 and 35 years old in good health. V gene TRBV13 combines with J gene TRBJ2-2; D gene unclear. The sample consisted of naive CD8+ T cells sorted from blood. The CDR3 spells CASSSNGRDFTGELFF. DNA for the CDR3: TGTGCCAGCAGCTCAAACGGCCGCGACTTCACCGGGGAGCTGTTTTTT.